This TCR beta chain emerged from a study of OX40 agonist ivuxolimab in advanced cancers. Study summary: Partial responses occurred in three patients (one hepatocellular carcinoma, two cutaneous melanoma).

TCRdb's copy holds only in-frame clones and misses some; the assay was immunoSEQ multiplex PCR. The table lists 70,000 to 75,000 clones, almost 90% of them singletons, with approximately 2.8% in the top ten. The cohort excluded patients with autoimmune disease history or systemic immunosuppression. This receptor was taken from an adult with an advanced solid tumor such as melanoma, head and neck, liver or kidney cancer. The specimen comprised CD4+ or CD8+ T cells sorted from blood, sampled in a trial of the OX40 agonist ivuxolimab.

The CDR3 region has the DNA TGTGCCTGGAGTGTCCCCGGGGGGCGCCCCGGTGAAAAACTGTTTTTT. Its protein product is CAWSVPGGRPGEKLFF. The genes are TRBV30 and TRBJ1-4, with TRBD1 as a possible D gene (6 bases). Germline CDR1 and CDR2: GTSNPN and SVGIG (reference sequence). The CDR3 runs to 16 residues. V lost 0 bases and J 7 bases, leaving 18 bases between the germline ends. Complete variable domain (other parts from reference TRBV30 and TRBJ1-4): SQTIHQWPATLVQPVGSPLSLECTVEGTSNPNLYWYRQAAGRGLQLLFYSVGIGQISSEVPQNLSASRPQDRQFILSSKKLLLSDSGFYLCAWSVPGGRPGEKLFFGSGTQLSVL.